This T cell receptor beta chain is drawn from a study of T-cell memory formation after mild COVID-19. Across the whole study: The TCR clusters were mostly specific to one donor.

This clonotype appeared a few times. What it binds is not known. Study results and caveats: Contracting CD4+ clones were located mainly in CM and EM, and CD8+ clones in EMRA.

In TCRdb, the 5' RACE reads were re-called with MiXCR into one record per CDR3 protein. Of just under 350,000 distinct CDR3 sequences listed, 10% to 15% are singletons. Germline CDR1 and CDR2: MNHEY and SVGEGT. The CDR3 contains 16 residues. V was cut by 2 bases and J by 4 bases, with 15 bases left in between. This receptor was taken from a man younger than 30 who had mild COVID-19 (a few samples of this study predate the infection). Cell type and time point are not known. The sequenced material came from PBMCs or a T cell subset sorted from them (not recorded which). The V and J genes are TRBV6-2 or TRBV6-3 and TRBJ1-5; D is unresolved. As DNA, the CDR3 is TGTGCCAGCAGTTACCGGTCAGAAACTAGGAATCAGCCCCAGCATTTT. Protein product: CASSYRSETRNQPQHF.